This T cell receptor (beta chain) was identified in a study of Ad26.COV2.S vaccination and SARS-CoV-2 variants. Background on the study: The COV1001 Ad26.COV2.S trial arm included the donor.

A remark on this clone: Its antigen is currently unknown.

As to treatment: around 19 received Ad26.COV2.S at low or high dose, single or two shots; 5 received placebo; per-sample allocation not given. Day 63 after the first injection of vaccine or placebo was the sampling time. An adult of 18-55 years in Boston served as donor. The protocol was immunoSEQ multiplex PCR, while the TCRdb copy is restricted to in-frame clones and leaves out a portion. The sample has around 420,000 clones, roughly 88% seen once; the top ten hold 3.6%. The V end was cut by 4 bases, the J end by 2 bases, with 8 bases between. The CDR3 sequence is 13 residues long. Germline V gene lookup returns CDR1 MGHDK and CDR2 SYGVNS. Whole-study findings and limits: It was vaccine recipients, not placebo recipients, who had the higher spike-specific TCR breadth. Reported post-vaccination CD8+ and CD4+ T cell responses to spike showed substantial breadth.

Sequenced here: peripheral blood, sampled in a trial of Ad26.COV2.S vaccine versus placebo. This TCR was recovered from a person between 18 and 60 years old who received the Ad26.COV2.S COVID-19 vaccine or a placebo. The chain links TRBV25-1 to TRBJ1-1; no reliable D call. CDR3 nucleotides: TGTGCCAGCAGTGTCAGCTTAAACACTGAAGCTTTCTTT. Amino acids: CASSVSLNTEAFF. Variable domain in full (rest from reference TRBV25-1 and TRBJ1-1): EADIYQTPRYLVIGTGKKITLECSQTMGHDKMYWYQQDPGMELHLIHYSYGVNSTEKGDLSSESTVSRIRTEHFPLTLESARPSHTSQYLCASSVSLNTEAFFGQGTRLTVV.